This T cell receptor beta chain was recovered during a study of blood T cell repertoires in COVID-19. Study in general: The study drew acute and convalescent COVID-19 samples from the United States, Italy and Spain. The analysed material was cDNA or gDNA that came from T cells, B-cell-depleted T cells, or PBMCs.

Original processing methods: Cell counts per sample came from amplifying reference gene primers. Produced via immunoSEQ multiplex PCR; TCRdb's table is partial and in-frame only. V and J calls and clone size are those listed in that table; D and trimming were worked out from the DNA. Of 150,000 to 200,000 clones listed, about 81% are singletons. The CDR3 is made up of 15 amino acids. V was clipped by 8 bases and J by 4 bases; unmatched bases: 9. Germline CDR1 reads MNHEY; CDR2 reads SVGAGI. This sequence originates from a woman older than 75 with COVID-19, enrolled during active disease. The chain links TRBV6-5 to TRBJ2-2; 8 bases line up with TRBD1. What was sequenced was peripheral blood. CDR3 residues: CASVPTGVGTGELFF. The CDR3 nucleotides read TGTGCCAGCGTACCGACAGGGGTGGGCACCGGGGAGCTGTTTTTT.